The 14 T cell receptor beta chains presented below share a single source sample, sequenced in a study of T cell clonotyping in hematopoietic cell transplantation. The sample's time point: recipient sample about 28 days before transplant, after cytoreduction. The assay was immunoSEQ multiplex PCR, and TCRdb's table has in-frame clones only and misses some. The sample consists of more than 40,000 clones, around 84% of them appearing once. This sample comprised peripheral blood mononuclear cells, obtained before stem cell transplant. These receptors were collected from a man between 60 and 70 years old with acute myeloid leukemia. Some clones in this sample may be carry-over from other donors' samples.

This rearrangement joins TRBV7-9 to TRBJ2-5; D possibly matches TRBD1 or TRBD2 (5 bases each). Germline V gives CDR1 SEHNR, CDR2 FQNEAQ (reference sequence). The CDR3 runs to 14 residues. The V and J ends lost 5 bases and 2 bases respectively, with 12 bases between them. The CDR3 DNA sequence: TGTGCCAGCAGCCGAGGGACGGAACAAGAGACCCAGTACTTC. Its protein is CASSRGTEQETQYF.

The table lists this clone with a few counts. V and J are TRBV4-3 and TRBJ1-2; tentative D call: TRBD1 (5 bases). In germline, CDR1 is LGHNA, CDR2 YSLEER. The CDR3 has 16 amino acids. V shed 1 base and J shed 3 bases, with 15 bases lying between them. The CDR3, as DNA: TGCGCCAGCAGCCAAGTCCCACAGGAGACTTACTATGGCTACACCTTC. Its translation: CASSQVPQETYYGYTF.

This clone was counted a single time. The rearrangement links TRBV6-5 to TRBJ1-1; D unresolved. The V end was cut by 6 bases, the J end by 4 bases, with 12 bases between. This CDR3 spans 13 amino acids. The germline V gene has CDR1 MNHEY and CDR2 SVGAGI. In DNA form, the CDR3 reads TGTGCCAGCAGCCCTACTTGGGCCACTGAAGCTTTCTTT. Its translation is CASSPTWATEAFF.

This clone was observed a handful of times. The chain uses TRBV4-2 and TRBJ1-4; the D gene is possibly TRBD1 (5 bases). Deletions cut 1 base from V and 5 bases from J, with 17 bases between. The CDR3 length is 17 residues. Germline V lookup: CDR1 LGHNA, CDR2 YNFKEQ. The CDR3 spells CASSQAYHLGRNEKLFF. For the CDR3, the DNA is TGTGCCAGCAGCCAAGCATACCACTTGGGACGCAATGAAAAACTGTTTTTT.

This clone was counted only a few times. In DNA form, the CDR3 reads TGTGCCTGGAGTGTCGCGGGGGGAAATGGCTACACCTTC. This gives the protein CAWSVAGGNGYTF. The chain has TRBV30 and TRBJ1-2; TRBD1 might be the D (5 bases). The CDR3 has 13 residues. Deletions cut 0 bases from V and 6 bases from J, with 11 bases between. The germline V gene has CDR1 GTSNPN and CDR2 SVGIG (reference sequence).

In its sample, this clone was seen a few times. The CDR3 is CASSSREGAETQYF. The CDR3, as DNA: TGTGCCAGCAGCTCGCGGGAGGGCGCAGAGACCCAGTACTTC. V is TRBV11-3 and J is TRBJ2-5; the match to TRBD2 covers 9 bases. CDR1 and CDR2 (germline): SGHNT, YENEEA. The CDR3 totals 14 residues. V lost 4 bases and J lost 4; bases outside the gene matches: 4.

The CDR3 sequence is CASSLGLVAFF. For the CDR3, the DNA is TGTGCCAGCAGTTTGGGACTCGTCGCTTTCTTT. The chain couples TRBV28 to TRBJ1-1; D possibly corresponds to TRBD1 (5 bases). This CDR3 region has 11 residues. Germline V gene sequence: CDR1 MDHEN, CDR2 SYDVKM. V was trimmed by 3 bases and J by 11 bases, leaving 10 bases between them.

This clone came up once. This sequence joins TRBV7-2 and TRBJ1-2; 10 nucleotides align to TRBD1. Per germline, CDR1 SGHTA and CDR2 FQGNSA. With V trimmed by 6 bases and J by 1 base, 8 bases remained unmatched. This CDR3 has 16 amino acids. The CDR3 here is CASSPRTGGINYGYTF. In DNA, the CDR3 is TGTGCCAGCAGTCCCAGGACAGGGGGGATTAACTATGGCTACACCTTC.

This chain connects TRBV11-1 to TRBJ2-3; TRBD2 might be the D (6 bases). The V gene lost 4 bases and the J gene lost 0 bases, with 14 bases spanning the gap. The CDR3 runs 16 residues. Germline CDR1 SGHAT, CDR2 FQDESV (reference sequence). The CDR3 spells CASSSGTPASTDTQYF. The CDR3 DNA reads as TGTGCCAGCAGCTCTGGGACTCCGGCTAGCACAGATACGCAGTATTTT.

The V gene is TRBV5-4, the J gene TRBJ1-1; D remains ambiguous. This CDR3 region has 15 residues. Trimming shortened V by 4 bases and J by 10 bases, and 23 bases separated the two germline ends. The germline gives CDR1 SGHNT, CDR2 YYREEE (reference sequence). The DNA for the CDR3 is TGTGCCAGCAGCCAAGATTCCCCTCCCATCGGTTTAGCTTTCTTT. Amino acids: CASSQDSPPIGLAFF.

This clone was counted once. J is TRBJ1-5 and V is TRBV28, with 10 positions matching TRBD1. V gave up 3 bases and J gave up 3 bases; unmatched junction bases: 2. CDR1 is MDHEN and CDR2 is SYDVKM in the germline V gene. CDR3 length: 15 amino acids. The CDR3 DNA follows: TGTGCCAGCAGTTTCGGACAGGGGGACAATCAGCCCCAGCATTTT. This translates into CASSFGQGDNQPQHF.

This clone was seen once. J is TRBJ1-3 and V is TRBV7-8, with no clear D. CDR1 is SGHVS, CDR2 FQNEAQ, per germline. The germline V and J ends were trimmed by 2 bases and 0 bases, with 5 bases remaining between them. This CDR3 contains 14 residues. In nucleotides, the CDR3 is TGTGCCAGCAGCTTATACGGCTCTGGAAACACCATATATTTT. It codes for CASSLYGSGNTIYF.

V usage is TRBV2 and J usage is TRBJ1-2; a weak D match, TRBD1 (5 bases). Germline CDR1 reads SNHLY; CDR2 reads FYNNEI. The CDR3 covers 15 residues. V was clipped by 4 bases and J by 5 bases, with 17 bases between them. CDR3 in amino acids: CASSAAGQGRYGYTF. In DNA, the CDR3 is TGTGCCAGCAGTGCCGCCGGCCAGGGCAGATATGGCTACACCTTC. The whole variable domain, filled in from reference TRBV2 and TRBJ1-2, reads EPEVTQTPSHQVTQMGQEVILRCVPISNHLYFYWYRQILGQKVEFLVSFYNNEISEKSEIFDDQFSVERPDGSNFTLKIRSTKLEDSAMYFCASSAAGQGRYGYTFGSGTRLTVV.

This chain uses TRBV4-1 with TRBJ2-7, with D perhaps matching TRBD2 (5 bases). Per the germline V gene, CDR1 is MGHRA and CDR2 is YSYEKL. Trimming removed 6 bases at V and 5 bases at J, with 20 bases between. The length of the CDR3 is 15 residues. Here the CDR3 DNA reads TGCGCCAGCAGTCCCCCGCTAGCAAATGGCCACGAGCAGTACTTC. Its protein is CASSPPLANGHEQYF.